Presented here are 5 T cell receptor beta chains from one specimen sequenced in a study of cytomegalovirus exposure and HLA in healthy donors. Primers included in the PCR were 60 Vbeta and 13 Jbeta primers. Sequencing was performed with immunoSEQ multiplex PCR; in TCRdb, only in-frame clones are kept and a portion is missing. The table includes around 130,000 clones, 77% detected once. The sequencing input was PBMCs. The receptors stem from a man aged 18 to 30 in good health and CMV-seropositive.

Only a few counts were recorded for this clone. Other nucleotide sequences in the sample specify the same CDR3. V gene TRBV9 combines with J gene TRBJ1-1; tentative D call: TRBD1 (5 bases). The length of the CDR3 is 13 residues. Trimming left V 3 bases short and J 5 bases short, with 11 bases between. Germline V gene sequence: CDR1 SGDLS, CDR2 YYNGEE. The CDR3 spells CASSAPGGTEAFF. The CDR3 nucleotides are TGTGCCAGCAGCGCGCCGGGGGGGACTGAAGCTTTCTTT.

This sequence joins TRBV14 and TRBJ2-3; possible D gene TRBD2, 5 bases. V lost 5 bases, J lost 0 bases, and 12 bases lay in between. CDR1 and CDR2 from the germline V gene are SGHDN and FVKESK. This CDR3 comprises 15 residues. In DNA form, the CDR3 reads TGTGCCAGCAGCTCTGAGGGCTATAGCACAGATACGCAGTATTTT. It specifies CASSSEGYSTDTQYF.

This clone was seen a handful of times. This chain connects TRBV7-9 to TRBJ1-1, with D possibly being TRBD1 (6 bases). This CDR3 is built from 16 residues. Per the germline V gene, CDR1 is SEHNR and CDR2 is FQNEAQ (reference sequence). Trimming removed 6 bases from V and 4 bases from J, with 21 bases in between. Here the CDR3 reads CASSGTGTTLVTEAFF. Here the CDR3 DNA reads TGTGCCAGCAGTGGTACAGGGACCACTTTGGTCACTGAAGCTTTCTTT.

The J gene is TRBJ2-5, the V gene TRBV9; 10 nucleotides agree with TRBD1. V gave up 4 bases and J gave up 5 bases; unmatched junction bases: 8. There are 15 residues in the CDR3. CDR1 and CDR2 (germline): SGDLS, YYNGEE. The CDR3 coding sequence is TGTGCCAGCAGCTCTAGGACAGGGGGTCGCGAGACCCAGTACTTC. Translated, it gives CASSSRTGGRETQYF. Looking up the rest from reference TRBV9 and TRBJ2-5 gives the full variable domain: DSGVTQTPKHLITATGQRVTLRCSPRSGDLSVYWYQQSLDQGLQFLIQYYNGEERAKGNILERFSAQQFPDLHSELNLSSLELGDSALYFCASSSRTGGRETQYFGPGTRLLVL.

The sample holds a few counts of this clone. V is TRBV18 and J is TRBJ1-1, with unresolved D. Germline values: CDR1 KGHSH, CDR2 LQKENI. Trimming cost V 4 bases and J 1 base, with 16 bases left between them. The CDR3 is 16 residues long. The CDR3 bases are TGTGCCAGCTCACTTGGGCCGAGGGAGGAGAACACTGAAGCTTTCTTT. This encodes CASSLGPREENTEAFF.